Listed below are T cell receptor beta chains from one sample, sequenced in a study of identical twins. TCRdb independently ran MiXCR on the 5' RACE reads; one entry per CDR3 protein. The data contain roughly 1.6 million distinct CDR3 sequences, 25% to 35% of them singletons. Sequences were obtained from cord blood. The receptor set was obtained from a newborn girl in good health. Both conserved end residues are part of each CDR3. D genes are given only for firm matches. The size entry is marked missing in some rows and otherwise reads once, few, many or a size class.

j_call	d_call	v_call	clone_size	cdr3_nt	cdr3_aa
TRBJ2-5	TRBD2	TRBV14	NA	TGTGCCAGCGGCCAAACTGGACTAGCGGGTTTCCAAGAGACCCAGTACTTC	CASGQTGLAGFQETQYF
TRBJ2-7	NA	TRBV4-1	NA	TGCGCCAGCAGAAAAAACAGGGAAGGTGAGCAGTACTTC	CASRKNREGEQYF
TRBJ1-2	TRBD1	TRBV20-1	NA	TGCAGTGCTAGAGCTGTCGGGACAGGGGATTATGGCTACACCTTC	CSARAVGTGDYGYTF
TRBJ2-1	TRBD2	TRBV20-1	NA	TGCAGTGTAACTAGCGGGGGGCCTTACAATGAGCAGTTCTTC	CSVTSGGPYNEQFF
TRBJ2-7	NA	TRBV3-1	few	TGTGCCAGCAGCCCCCCGGGGTTCGTCGAGCAGTACTTC	CASSPPGFVEQYF
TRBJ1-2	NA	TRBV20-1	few	TGCAGTGCTAGAGATCGACCTCCCGTCTCAGACTATGGCTACACCTTC	CSARDRPPVSDYGYTF
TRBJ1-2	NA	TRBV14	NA	TGTGCCAGCAGCCCTCTTAGAACAGGAGGAGCTAACTATGGCTACACCTTC	CASSPLRTGGANYGYTF
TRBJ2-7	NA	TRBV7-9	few	TGTGCCAGCAGTTCCGAAAGTTCTGGGGTCTACGAGCAGTACTTC	CASSSESSGVYEQYF
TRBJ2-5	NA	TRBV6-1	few	TGTGCCAGCATATCGCTGGGGAAGACCCAGTACTTC	CASISLGKTQYF
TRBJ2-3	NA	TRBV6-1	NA	TGTGCCAGCAGTGCCCGGATCGCTGCCCGGGGGACAGATACGCAGTATTTT	CASSARIAARGTDTQYF
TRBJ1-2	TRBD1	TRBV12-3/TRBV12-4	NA	TGTGCCAGCTTCAAGCCAGGGGGGATAGAAGGCTACACCTTC	CASFKPGGIEGYTF
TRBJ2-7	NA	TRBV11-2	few	TGTGCCAGCAGCTCCCTCACTCGCGCCTACGAGCAGTACTTC	CASSSLTRAYEQYF
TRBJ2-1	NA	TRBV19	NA	TGTGCCAGTAGTCAACCGGGCCGAGGGGACAATGAGCAGTTCTTC	CASSQPGRGDNEQFF
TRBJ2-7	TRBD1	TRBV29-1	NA	TGCAGCGTTGTTCTTCAGGGGGTCGATGAGCAGTACTTC	CSVVLQGVDEQYF
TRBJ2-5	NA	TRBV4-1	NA	TGCGCCAGCAGCCAAGAGGGGCCATGGGCCACAAATGAGCAGTACTTC	CASSQEGPWATNEQYF
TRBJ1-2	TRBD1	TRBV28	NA	TGTGCCAGCAGTCTCTCAACGGGACAGGGGTACTATGGCTACACCTTC	CASSLSTGQGYYGYTF
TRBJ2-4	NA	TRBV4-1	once	TGCGCCAGCAGCCATCTAGATCTAGCCAAAAACATTCAGTACTTC	CASSHLDLAKNIQYF
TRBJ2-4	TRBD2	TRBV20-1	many	TGCAGTGCTAGAGATGGACTAGCGGGGTTCAAAAACATTCAGTACTTC	CSARDGLAGFKNIQYF
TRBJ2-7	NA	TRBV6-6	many	TGTGCCAGCAGTTACAGATTATACGAGCAGTACTTC	CASSYRLYEQYF
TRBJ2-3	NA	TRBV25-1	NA	TGTGCCAGCAGTGCCCCTCGTAAAGGGAGTGAAGGTCGCACAGATACGCAGTATTTT	CASSAPRKGSEGRTDTQYF
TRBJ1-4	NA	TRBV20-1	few	TGCAGTGCTATCCCGACAGCCTTTAATGAAAAACTGTTTTTT	CSAIPTAFNEKLFF
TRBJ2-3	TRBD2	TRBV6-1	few	TGTGCCAGCAGTGCCTGGACTAGCGGGCACACAGATACGCAGTATTTT	CASSAWTSGHTDTQYF